This T cell receptor beta chain comes out of a study of T cells in localized non-small cell lung cancer. Sequencing was performed with immunoSEQ multiplex PCR; in TCRdb, only in-frame clones are kept and a portion is missing. The sample includes 11,000 to 15,000 clones, approximately 83% of them seen just once. CDR3 length equals 15 residues. Trimming took 0 bases from V and 4 from J; bases not matched to a gene: 6. The germline gives CDR1 SGDLS, CDR2 YYNGEE. The rearrangement joins TRBV9 to TRBJ1-2; 7 nucleotides match TRBD1. The source material was peripheral blood, sampled before any cancer treatment. The TCR sequence derives from a female donor of 60 years or more with stage I squamous cell lung carcinoma. The DNA of the CDR3 is TGTGCCAGCAGCGTAGAGGGACAGCCTGGCTATGGCTACACCTTC. Encoded protein: CASSVEGQPGYGYTF.